These 2 T cell receptor beta chains were sequenced from one sample in a study of T cell responses to AZD1222 COVID-19 vaccine (dated by TCRdb to the early 2020s). Explained via the paper, the time point label denotes: baseline before first vaccination. Libraries came from the immunoSEQ multiplex PCR assay. TCRdb's version of the immuneACCESS table is confined to in-frame rearrangements and falls short of the full clone set. An unresolved V gene accounts for under half of the shortfall where checked; the remainder is of unknown origin. Present in this sample are roughly 150,000 clones, about 91% of which were seen just once. In total, the top ten clones hold around 2% of the sample. The sample in question was peripheral blood, obtained on day 0 of AZD1222 vaccination. The receptors stem from an adult in good health.

This clone occurred a few times. The rearrangement joins TRBV27 to TRBJ1-2; D gene unclear. Germline CDR1 is MNHEY and CDR2 is SMNVEV (reference sequence). This CDR3 has 15 residues. Trimming pared 5 bases from V and 3 bases from J, leaving 16 bases between. DNA for the CDR3: TGTGCCAGCAGTCCGCGTAGCAGTACTCACTATGGCTACACCTTC. Amino acid sequence: CASSPRSSTHYGYTF.

V and J are TRBV7-2 and TRBJ2-3; 7 bases are a match to TRBD2. Per the germline V gene, CDR1 is SGHTA and CDR2 is FQGNSA. Germline trimming cut 2 bases from V and 2 bases from J; bases unmatched to any gene: 1. CDR3 size: 14 residues. Written as DNA, the CDR3 is TGTGCCAGCAGCTTACTAGCGGCCACAGATACGCAGTATTTT. This sequence encodes CASSLLAATDTQYF.